The 12 T cell receptor beta chains presented below share a single source sample, sequenced in a study of post-analysis software for immune sequencing data. Findings of the study overall: Higher frequency in patients than in controls was seen for 5 or 6 TRBV segments, with TRBV5-6, TRBV5-1 and TRBV20-1 among them.

Unique molecular identifiers were present in the TCR beta cDNA libraries. TCRdb called the PCR reads again in MiXCR, with one record for every CDR3 protein. The sample includes about 770,000 distinct CDR3 sequences, roughly 50% seen only once; the top ten take 4.9%. These receptors' antigens are unknown. What was sequenced was blood. Receptors were obtained from a girl aged 5-17 years with multiple sclerosis.

J is TRBJ2-2 and V is TRBV29-1, with D uncertain. This CDR3 spans 14 amino acids. Looked up from germline, CDR1 is SQVTM and CDR2 is ANQGSEA. V was trimmed by 1 base and J by 0 bases, leaving 6 bases between them. The CDR3 DNA reads TGCAGCGTTGAAGGTACCACGAACACCGGGGAGCTGTTTTTT. The encoded protein is CSVEGTTNTGELFF.

This clonotype was observed a few times. V gene TRBV10-3 combines with J gene TRBJ1-2, with TRBD1 identical over 7 bases. Germline CDR1 and CDR2: ENHRY and SYGVKD. The CDR3 runs 15 residues. V lost 0 bases to trimming and J lost 2 bases; unmatched junction nucleotides: 3. This chain's CDR3 is CAISESTGNNYGYTF. As DNA, the CDR3 is TGTGCCATCAGTGAGTCGACAGGGAACAACTATGGCTACACCTTC.

In DNA form, the CDR3 reads TGTGCCAGCAGCGAGACAAGGGGCTATGGCTACACCTTC. Protein sequence: CASSETRGYGYTF. The chain combines TRBV11-3 with TRBJ1-2, with a possible D match to TRBD1 (5 bases). CDR1 SGHNT and CDR2 YENEEA come from the germline V gene. V was shortened by 5 bases and J by 4 bases, with 11 bases between the two germline ends. The CDR3 consists of 13 residues.

The chain employs TRBV20-1 and TRBJ2-2; TRBD2 is a possible D gene (5 bases). There are 12 residues in the CDR3. V lost 7 bases to trimming and J lost 5 bases, with 11 bases between them. The germline gives CDR1 DFQATT, CDR2 SNEGSKA (reference sequence). CDR3 in DNA: TGCAGTGTGGCTCGGGGTACCGGGGAGCTGTTTTTT. It translates to CSVARGTGELFF.

The rearrangement uses TRBV6-6 and TRBJ2-7, with D perhaps being TRBD1 or TRBD2 (5 bases each). Looked up from germline, CDR1 is MNHNY and CDR2 is SVGAGI (reference sequence). Deletions cut 5 bases from V and 2 bases from J, with 16 bases between. The CDR3 has 15 residues. CDR3 coding DNA: TGTGCCAGCAGTACGGGGACGACTACCCCCTACGAGCAGTACTTC. Protein sequence: CASSTGTTTPYEQYF.

The genes are TRBV29-1 and TRBJ1-2; no clear D gene. V shed 4 bases and J shed 2 bases, with 8 bases lying between them. Germline-derived CDR1 and CDR2 are SQVTM and ANQGSEA. The CDR3 sequence is 12 residues long. The CDR3 here is CSVGQSNYGYTF. CDR3 nucleotides: TGCAGCGTTGGTCAGTCGAACTATGGCTACACCTTC.

The V and J genes are TRBV11-3 and TRBJ2-5; D might be TRBD1 or TRBD2, each matching 5 bases. The CDR3 runs 15 residues. Germline loops: CDR1 SGHNT, CDR2 YENEEA. The germline V and J ends were trimmed by 5 bases and 2 bases, with 15 bases remaining between them. The CDR3 DNA reads TGTGCCAGCAGCCTACCCCTTGGGGGACAAGAGACCCAGTACTTC. Amino acid sequence: CASSLPLGGQETQYF.

This clonotype came up a few times. This sequence joins TRBV9 and TRBJ2-7; D call uncertain. CDR3 length: 13 residues. CDR1 is SGDLS, CDR2 YYNGEE, per germline. The V gene lost 3 bases and the J gene lost 5 bases, with 12 bases spanning the gap. DNA of the CDR3: TGTGCCAGCAGCGCCCGACATGTCGACGAGCAGTACTTC. Amino acids: CASSARHVDEQYF. Using reference TRBV9 and TRBJ2-7 for the parts outside the CDR3, the full variable domain is DSGVTQTPKHLITATGQRVTLRCSPRSGDLSVYWYQQSLDQGLQFLIQYYNGEERAKGNILERFSAQQFPDLHSELNLSSLELGDSALYFCASSARHVDEQYFGPGTRLTVT.

The chain combines TRBV29-1 with TRBJ2-1, with 8 positions matching TRBD2. The CDR3 has 12 amino acids. Trimming at V came to 3 bases and at J to 8 bases, leaving 3 bases not matched to a gene. Germline CDR1 is SQVTM and CDR2 is ANQGSEA. CDR3 amino acids: CSVEGLGDEQFF. The CDR3 DNA follows: TGCAGCGTTGAGGGACTAGGCGATGAGCAGTTCTTC.

Worth noting for this clonotype: Since a much larger clone is just one base distant, this may be a read error. The rearrangement uses TRBV6-5 and TRBJ2-7; D possibly uses TRBD1 or TRBD2 (5 bases each). The J call is doubtful: the DNA matches TRBJ2-4 better. Germline V CDR1 and CDR2: MNHEY, SVGAGI. The CDR3 runs 14 residues. CDR3 region: CASSYKGRGNIQYF. The DNA of the CDR3 is TGTGCCAGCAGTTACAAGGGACGGGGAAACATTCAGTACTTC.

The chain's CDR3 is CASSSSRGTSGNYEQYF. CDR3 DNA: TGTGCCAGCAGCTCGTCCCGGGGGACTAGCGGGAACTACGAGCAGTACTTC. The rearrangement links TRBV7-9 to TRBJ2-7, with 13 bases lining up with TRBD2. CDR1 and CDR2 (germline): SEHNR, FQNEAQ (reference sequence). The V gene end was trimmed by 4 bases and the J gene end by 3 bases; junction bases not matched to a gene: 9. The CDR3 extends over 17 amino acids.

On this clonotype: Relative to the germline gene, one junction end is altered; a read error may explain this. In nucleotides, the CDR3 is TGTGCCAGCAGTTACTTGGGCTATAGCTACACCTTC. This sequence encodes CASSYLGYSYTF. This chain joins TRBV6-6 and TRBJ1-2, with D uncertain. The CDR3 length is 12 residues. CDR1 is MNHNY, CDR2 SVGAGI, per germline (reference sequence).